One and the same sample provided the 30 T cell receptor beta chains below, sequenced in a study of blood T cell repertoires in COVID-19 (dated by TCRdb to 2020 to 2022). Library construction relied on the immunoSEQ multiplex PCR assay. Here the immuneACCESS table is served through TCRdb, limited to in-frame sequences with V and J called. Missing clones are a known gap in these copies; in checked studies unresolved V genes cover under half, and the rest lacks a known reason. Here the sample has about 88,000 clones; about nine tenths occur a single time. Over 5% of the sample is held by the ten biggest clonotypes. The specimen was peripheral blood. These TCRs come from a man aged 18 to 29 with COVID-19, enrolled during active disease.

In its sample, this clone was seen once. The J gene is TRBJ2-2, the V gene TRBV10-3; D possibly corresponds to TRBD2 (6 bases). The CDR3 contains 12 residues. Germline CDR1 reads ENHRY; CDR2 reads SYGVKD. V lost 10 bases, J lost 7 bases, and 13 bases lay in between. CDR3 bases: TGTGCCACGGGAGCGGGCCGCGGGGAGCTGTTTTTT. Translated, it gives CATGAGRGELFF.

The J gene is TRBJ2-5, the V gene TRBV3-1 (or the pseudogene TRBV3-2); 9 nucleotides align to TRBD1. Germline V lookup: CDR1 LGHDT, CDR2 YNNKEL (reference sequence). This CDR3 contains 15 residues. Trimming took 5 bases from V and 5 from J; bases not matched to a gene: 9. CDR3 loop: CASSTHRGRGETQYF. CDR3 in DNA: TGTGCCAGCAGCACCCACAGGGGGCGCGGGGAGACCCAGTACTTC.

This CDR3 reads CASSIRAGRSYEQYF. The CDR3 nucleotides read TGTGCCAGTAGTATACGAGCGGGAAGATCCTACGAGCAGTACTTC. V and J are TRBV19 and TRBJ2-7; 7 positions match TRBD2. V dropped 2 bases and J dropped 1; count of bases not matched to a gene: 5. The germline V gene encodes CDR1 LNHDA and CDR2 SQIVND (reference sequence). The CDR3 is 15 amino acids. The whole variable domain, filled in from reference TRBV19 and TRBJ2-7, reads DGGITQSPKYLFRKEGQNVTLSCEQNLNHDAMYWYRQDPGQGLRLIYYSQIVNDFQKGDIAEGYSVSREKKESFPLTVTSAQKNPTAFYLCASSIRAGRSYEQYFGPGTRLTVT.

The CDR3: CASSLASGSKNYEQYF. CDR3 nucleotides: TGTGCCAGCAGCTTAGCTTCGGGGTCAAAGAATTACGAGCAGTACTTC. This chain uses TRBV7-2 with TRBJ2-7; D might be TRBD2 (5 bases). V lost 0 bases, J lost 4 bases, and 16 bases lay in between. CDR1 is SGHTA and CDR2 is FQGNSA in the germline V gene. There are 16 residues in the CDR3.

The chain employs TRBV7-9 and TRBJ2-7; 8 nucleotides agree with TRBD1. V lost 1 base to trimming and J lost 0 bases; unmatched junction nucleotides: 8. In germline, CDR1 is SEHNR, CDR2 FQNEAQ (reference sequence). This CDR3 has 17 amino acids. This CDR3 reads CASSLDSGDRSSYEQYF. DNA of the CDR3: TGTGCCAGCAGCTTAGACTCTGGGGACAGGAGCTCCTACGAGCAGTACTTC.

The chain links TRBV7-9 to TRBJ1-5; TRBD1 might be the D (5 bases). With 1 base removed from V and 2 bases from J, the gap between germline ends came to 12 bases. Germline V lookup: CDR1 SEHNR, CDR2 FQNEAQ (reference sequence). This CDR3 has 16 amino acids. CDR3 region: CASSLDAGTGNQPQHF. CDR3 nucleotides: TGTGCCAGCAGCTTAGATGCGGGGACGGGCAATCAGCCCCAGCATTTT.

The chain joins TRBV11-3 to TRBJ2-3; no reliable D call. This CDR3 comprises 14 residues. CDR1 is SGHNT, CDR2 YENEEA, per germline. Trimming took 1 base from V and 5 from J, leaving 10 bases between them. The CDR3 nucleotides read TGTGCCAGCAGCTTAGGAGAATTCGGAGATACGCAGTATTTT. Protein: CASSLGEFGDTQYF.

This clone has just a few counts. This chain joins TRBV9 and TRBJ2-3, with TRBD2 matching 7 bases. Germline-derived CDR1 and CDR2 are SGDLS and YYNGEE. The CDR3 is 17 amino acids. V lost 0 bases and J lost 0; bases outside the gene matches: 7. In DNA form, the CDR3 reads TGTGCCAGCAGCGTAGCTGGGACTACCACTAGCACAGATACGCAGTATTTT. Residues: CASSVAGTTTSTDTQYF.

J is TRBJ1-2 and V is TRBV28, with a possible D match to TRBD1 (5 bases). Looked up from germline, CDR1 is MDHEN and CDR2 is SYDVKM. V lost 2 bases, J lost 4 bases, and 8 bases lay in between. This CDR3 is 13 amino acids long. The CDR3 loop is CASSLLRVYGYTF. The CDR3 DNA is TGTGCCAGCAGTTTACTCAGGGTCTATGGCTACACCTTC.

The chain combines TRBV9 with TRBJ1-2; a possible D gene is TRBD1 (5 bases). Germline loops: CDR1 SGDLS, CDR2 YYNGEE. This CDR3 has 13 amino acids. Trimming cost V 3 bases and J 3 bases, with 9 bases left between them. CDR3 DNA sequence: TGTGCCAGCAGCGAAACAGGATACTATGGCTACACCTTC. This translates into CASSETGYYGYTF.

The CDR3 nucleotides are TGCGCCAGCAGTTCGCAGGGCAGGTACTCCTACGAGCAGTACTTC. The encoded protein is CASSSQGRYSYEQYF. The chain couples TRBV23-1 to TRBJ2-7, with TRBD1 as a possible D gene (5 bases). TRBV23-1 is an open reading frame, and its role is uncertain. V was trimmed by 5 bases and J by 0 bases, leaving 14 bases between them. The CDR3 extends over 15 amino acids.

The rearrangement uses TRBV7-8 and TRBJ2-1, with 7 bases lining up with TRBD2. The CDR3 length is 15 residues. V gave up 6 bases and J gave up 7 bases; unmatched junction bases: 12. In germline, CDR1 is SGHVS, CDR2 FQNEAQ. For the CDR3, the DNA is TGTGCCAGCAGTCACGGGACTACCAAAGGGAATGAGCAGTTCTTC. The encoded protein is CASSHGTTKGNEQFF.

This chain uses TRBV6-5 with TRBJ2-1, with 7 bases matching TRBD2. The CDR3 has 15 residues. The trim removed 7 bases at V and 8 bases at J, leaving 14 bases unmatched. Germline assignment: CDR1 MNHEY and CDR2 SVGAGI. The CDR3 nucleotides are TGTGCCAGCACCGGGATGGGAGGGCCCGGGGATGAGCAGTTCTTC. It is translated as CASTGMGGPGDEQFF.

This chain joins TRBV11-3 and TRBJ2-2; no reliable D call. This CDR3 has 13 residues. Trimming shortened V by 1 base and J by 7 bases, and 7 bases separated the two germline ends. The germline gives CDR1 SGHNT, CDR2 YENEEA. Here the CDR3 DNA reads TGTGCCAGCAGCTTAGGAAGAGGCGGGGAGCTGTTTTTT. This sequence encodes CASSLGRGGELFF.

This clone was recorded once. CDR3 loop: CATSDPGQILQTRYEQYF. The DNA for the CDR3 is TGTGCCACCAGTGACCCGGGACAGATCCTCCAAACCCGCTACGAGCAGTACTTC. The chain is built from TRBV24-1 and TRBJ2-7; TRBD1 matches 7 bases. The V and J ends lost 4 bases and 3 bases, in that order; junction bases with no gene match: 17. CDR1 and CDR2 (germline): KGHDR, SFDVKD. This CDR3 is 18 amino acids long.

The chain links TRBV19 to TRBJ1-2, with D perhaps TRBD1 (6 bases). V lost 8 bases, J lost 1 base, and 8 bases lay in between. The CDR3 has 12 amino acids. The germline V gene has CDR1 LNHDA and CDR2 SQIVND (reference sequence). The CDR3 region has the DNA TGTGCCAGTTGGACAGTTAACTATGGCTACACCTTC. Residues: CASWTVNYGYTF.

V usage is TRBV7-3 and J usage is TRBJ2-1; 12 bases align to TRBD2. V shed 6 bases, J shed 6 bases, and the junction held 9 bases outside the gene matches. This CDR3 has 16 amino acids. CDR1 and CDR2 (germline): SGHTA, FQGTGA. The CDR3 region has the DNA TGTGCCAGCAGGTCACCACTAGCGGGAGGTCTCAATGAGCAGTTCTTC. Residues: CASRSPLAGGLNEQFF.

This rearrangement joins TRBV28 to TRBJ1-1, with 8 bases lining up with TRBD1. After removal of 5 bases from V and 0 bases from J, the junction contained 8 bases not matched to a gene. The germline CDR1 and CDR2 sequences are MDHEN and SYDVKM. The CDR3 runs to 16 residues. The CDR3 coding sequence is TGTGCCAGCAGTCCTTCGCGGACAGGGATGAACACTGAAGCTTTCTTT. Translating it yields CASSPSRTGMNTEAFF.

The rearrangement joins TRBV7-9 to TRBJ1-5; D ambiguous. The ends were cut back, 5 bases at V and 5 bases at J, with 25 bases in the middle. The V gene's germline CDR1 is SEHNR and CDR2 FQNEAQ (reference sequence). The CDR3 runs 18 residues. In DNA form, the CDR3 reads TGTGCCAGCAGCCATCTCGGGGAGCTGGGGAATGTGGATCAGCCCCAGCATTTT. Protein sequence: CASSHLGELGNVDQPQHF. Looking up the rest from reference TRBV7-9 and TRBJ1-5 gives the full variable domain: DTGVSQNPRHKITKRGQNVTFRCDPISEHNRLYWYRQTLGQGPEFLTYFQNEAQLEKSRLLSDRFSAERPKGSFSTLEIQRTEQGDSAMYLCASSHLGELGNVDQPQHFGDGTRLSIL.

Only one count was recorded for this clone. The rearrangement uses TRBV28 and TRBJ2-5; 8 bases line up with TRBD1. Per germline, CDR1 MDHEN and CDR2 SYDVKM. The CDR3 runs 16 residues. The V segment lost 7 bases and the J segment 2 bases; nucleotides outside the gene matches: 12. Here the CDR3 reads CASTQTRTGWQETQYF. CDR3 coding DNA: TGTGCCAGCACCCAGACCCGGACAGGGTGGCAAGAGACCCAGTACTTC.

The chain uses TRBV19 and TRBJ2-2, with D perhaps TRBD1 (5 bases). CDR1 is LNHDA, CDR2 SQIVND, per germline (reference sequence). CDR3 size: 15 residues. Trimming pared 5 bases from V and 0 bases from J, leaving 10 bases between. In DNA form, the CDR3 reads TGTGCCAGTAGTCCTGACAGCACGAACACCGGGGAGCTGTTTTTT. It specifies CASSPDSTNTGELFF.

The chain employs TRBV5-1 and TRBJ2-2; TRBD2 aligns across 8 bases. The CDR3 spans 16 residues. V lost 0 bases, J lost 2 bases, and 3 bases stayed unmatched. Germline CDR1 reads SGHRS; CDR2 reads YFSETQ. CDR3 in amino acids: CASSLVAGGNTGELFF. As DNA, the CDR3 is TGCGCCAGCAGCTTGGTGGCGGGAGGCAACACCGGGGAGCTGTTTTTT.

The chain recombines TRBV4-3 with TRBJ2-5; D is unresolved. This CDR3 has 13 amino acids. Trimming cost V 1 base and J 2 bases, with 5 bases left between them. Germline V gene data show CDR1 as LGHNA and CDR2 as YSLEER. The CDR3 DNA reads as TGCGCCAGCAGCCAAGTCCCGCAAGAGACCCAGTACTTC. It codes for CASSQVPQETQYF.

V and J are TRBV5-1 and TRBJ2-2; 7 bases align to TRBD2. Germline V lookup: CDR1 SGHRS, CDR2 YFSETQ. The trim removed 4 bases at V and 5 bases at J, leaving 8 bases unmatched. The CDR3 is 15 residues long. The CDR3 DNA reads TGCGCCAGCAGCAGATGGCGGGAGCGGACCGGGGAGCTGTTTTTT. It yields the protein CASSRWRERTGELFF.

In nucleotides, the CDR3 is TGTGCCAGCTTGGACAGAACCTACGAGCAGTACTTC. It yields the protein CASLDRTYEQYF. V usage is TRBV2 and J usage is TRBJ2-7; D possibly corresponds to TRBD1 (6 bases). The CDR3 spans 12 residues. The germline gives CDR1 SNHLY, CDR2 FYNNEI. V was clipped by 8 bases and J by 2 bases, with 10 bases between them.

V usage is TRBV4-2 and J usage is TRBJ2-7; TRBD1 matches at 8 bases. The junction had 2 bases not matched to a gene; V was cut back by 4 bases and J by 0 bases. This CDR3 is 14 amino acids long. Germline values: CDR1 LGHNA, CDR2 YNFKEQ. CDR3: CASSPGQGSYEQYF. CDR3 in DNA: TGTGCCAGCAGCCCTGGACAGGGCTCCTACGAGCAGTACTTC.

The V gene is TRBV14, the J gene TRBJ1-1; D uncertain. The length of the CDR3 is 13 residues. CDR1 and CDR2 from the germline V gene are SGHDN and FVKESK. V was clipped by 2 bases and J by 0 bases, with 4 bases between them. CDR3 in amino acids: CASSQTLNTEAFF. The DNA of the CDR3 is TGTGCCAGCAGCCAAACACTGAACACTGAAGCTTTCTTT.

The V gene is TRBV5-3, the J gene TRBJ2-7; TRBD1 agrees at 9 bases. TRBV5-3 belongs to the ORF category, with a function that is uncertain. This CDR3 region has 16 residues. Trimming cost V 2 bases and J 3 bases; bases outside gene matches: 9. The CDR3 loop reads CARSFYRGTGNYEQYF. CDR3 DNA: TGTGCCAGAAGCTTCTATCGTGGGACAGGGAACTACGAGCAGTACTTC.

The genes are TRBV10-3 and TRBJ1-1; D is unresolved. V shed 8 bases and J shed 8 bases, with 15 bases lying between them. This CDR3 comprises 12 residues. Per the germline V gene, CDR1 is ENHRY and CDR2 is SYGVKD. CDR3 sequence reads: CAIHNSGSEAFF. The CDR3 DNA follows: TGTGCCATCCACAACTCGGGATCCGAAGCTTTCTTT.

This chain links TRBV27 with TRBJ2-1, with a possible D match to TRBD2 (5 bases). The CDR3 sequence is 13 residues long. Germline values: CDR1 MNHEY, CDR2 SMNVEV (reference sequence). The V and J ends lost 3 bases and 9 bases respectively, with 12 bases between them. CDR3 nucleotide sequence: TGTGCCAGCAGTTTGAACCAGGACTTTGAGCAGTTCTTC. This gives the protein CASSLNQDFEQFF.